This T cell receptor (beta chain) was sequenced in a study of T cell repertoires in cytomegalovirus infection. Study at large: Based on public TCR beta signatures, there were indications of CMV infection and of a matching HLA type.

V lost 1 base, J lost 8 bases, and 14 bases lay in between. The CDR3 is 14 amino acids. The germline gives CDR1 SGHVS, CDR2 FNYEAQ. The sample holds a few counts of this clonotype. Its antigen is currently unknown. One entry per CDR3 protein results from TCRdb running MiXCR on the reads. The sample contains 600,000 to 700,000 distinct CDR3 sequences, around 32% of which appear only once. The receptor comes from a human donor in good health (CMV status not recorded). Some clones in this sample may be carry-over from other donors' samples. V is TRBV7-6 and J is TRBJ1-2; tentatively, D is TRBD1 (5 bases). The specimen comprised cultured PBMCs, sampled from culture after CMV antigen stimulation. CDR3 protein: CASSLEGQGGGYTF. The CDR3 DNA reads TGTGCCAGCAGCTTAGAAGGCCAGGGAGGCGGCTACACCTTC.